This TCR beta chain was documented in a study of radiotherapy plus CTLA-4 blockade in lung cancer. Looking at the study overall: An objective response was seen in around a sixth of patients, and disease control in 25% to 40%.

Libraries were prepared by immunoSEQ multiplex PCR; TCRdb keeps only in-frame clonotypes and omits some of them. The sample yields over 85,000 clones, approximately 78% seen once. Study observations and caveats: Expansion in blood of tumor-derived TCR clones was seen after radiotherapy plus ipilimumab.

Focal radiation with ipilimumab CTLA-4 blockade was given to patients with chemo-refractory metastatic non-small-cell lung cancer. This clone was observed a handful of times. Its antigen is unidentified. Germline values: CDR1 SGHKS, CDR2 YYEKEE (reference sequence). There are 13 residues in the CDR3. The V end was cut by 0 bases, the J end by 6 bases, with 10 bases between. The receptor's source is a human donor with non-small cell lung cancer that progressed on radiotherapy plus ipilimumab. V is TRBV5-5 and J is TRBJ2-7, with a weak D call TRBD2 (5 bases). Sample: peripheral blood, taken from a patient treated with radiotherapy plus ipilimumab. CDR3 DNA sequence: TGTGCCAGCAGCTTGGTCTCAGGAGGCGAGCAGTACTTC. Amino acids: CASSLVSGGEQYF. Based on the CDR3 plus reference TRBV5-5 and TRBJ2-7, the full variable domain is DAGVTQSPTHLIKTRGQQVTLRCSPISGHKSVSWYQQVLGQGPQFIFQYYEKEERGRGNFPDRFSARQFPNYSSELNVNALLLGDSALYLCASSLVSGGEQYFGPGTRLTVT.